The sequence of this TCR beta chain was determined in a study of regulatory T cells in long-lasting Graves disease. TCR beta libraries were built with iRepertoire HTBI primers and Arm-PCR of CDR3 regions. TCRdb re-derived calls from the multiplex PCR reads in MiXCR, one entry per CDR3 protein. Of 700,000 or so distinct CDR3 sequences in the sample, around 30% were seen once. Study-level findings and limits: Persistent patients had a count of shared public clonotypes (approximately 2,800) that exceeded that of new patients (about 930).

This sample's time point: persistent/refractory GD, antithyroid drugs over 5 years with positive TRAb. The TCR library used RNA extracted from PBMCs. Deletions cut 3 bases from V and 0 bases from J, with 8 bases between. CDR1 and CDR2 (germline): MNHEY, SVGEGT. CDR3 length: 15 residues. This clonotype was counted between two and nine times. The target antigen is unknown. The material sequenced was peripheral blood mononuclear cells (PBMCs), taken when the disease was refractory, from a patient treated with antithyroid drugs. This chain connects TRBV6-2 or TRBV6-3 to TRBJ1-4, with a weak D call TRBD1 (5 bases). This sequence was found in a female donor with Graves disease. DNA for the CDR3: TGTGCCAGCAGTTATAGGACACCAACTAATGAAAAACTGTTTTTT. Its translation: CASSYRTPTNEKLFF.